Each of the 21 T cell receptor beta chains below was sequenced from the same sample in a study of CD8+ T cells in alopecia areata. The treatment here: oral pan-JAK inhibitor, 5-10 mg twice daily. TCR sequencing used cDNA made by reverse transcription of extracted RNA. Clones were sequenced by immunoSEQ multiplex PCR, and TCRdb holds only the in-frame ones, with some missing. In the table there are about 210,000 clones, approximately 70% of which are singletons. The starting material was CD4+ T cells sorted from blood, obtained around week 42, from a patient treated with tofacitinib. The receptors derive from a human donor with alopecia areata.

The chain uses TRBV4-3 and TRBJ2-2; D ambiguous. CDR1 and CDR2 from the germline V gene are LGHNA and YSLEER. This CDR3 is 15 amino acids long. The V gene lost 4 bases and the J gene lost 4 bases, with 13 bases spanning the gap. CDR3 bases: TGCGCCAGCAGCCCCTTCGTCGGAAGCACCGGGGAGCTGTTTTTT. It yields the protein CASSPFVGSTGELFF.

V gene TRBV19 combines with J gene TRBJ1-4; no reliable D call. The CDR3 loop spans 12 amino acids. Trimming stripped 5 bases from V and 10 bases from J, with 11 bases between. Germline V gene lookup returns CDR1 LNHDA and CDR2 SQIVND (reference sequence). CDR3 in amino acids: CASSSLDVKLFF. Here the CDR3 DNA reads TGTGCCAGTAGTTCATTGGACGTAAAACTGTTTTTT.

V gene TRBV29-1 combines with J gene TRBJ2-5, with 8 bases fitting TRBD2. J was trimmed by 11 bases and V by 3 bases; bases with no gene match: 14. CDR3 length: 14 residues. Germline loops: CDR1 SQVTM, CDR2 ANQGSEA. CDR3 sequence reads: CSVDTAGVGGTQYF. The CDR3 nucleotides are TGCAGCGTTGATACAGCGGGGGTTGGTGGTACGCAGTACTTC.

There are a few counts of this clone. The chain couples TRBV9 to TRBJ2-2, with 7 positions matching TRBD2. The V gene's germline CDR1 is SGDLS and CDR2 YYNGEE. Trimming at V came to 1 base and at J to 5 bases, leaving 5 bases not matched to a gene. This CDR3 contains 15 residues. The CDR3 here is CASSVNGGNTGELFF. CDR3 bases: TGTGCCAGCAGCGTAAACGGGGGGAATACCGGGGAGCTGTTTTTT.

The CDR3, as DNA: TGCAGCGTGGGGATGGAGAACACTGAAGCTTTCTTT. Translating gives CSVGMENTEAFF. The rearrangement uses TRBV29-1 and TRBJ1-1, with D unresolved. Germline V lookup: CDR1 SQVTM, CDR2 ANQGSEA. The CDR3 sequence is 12 residues long. The V end was cut by 6 bases, the J end by 1 base, with 9 bases between.

The chain combines TRBV4-1 with TRBJ1-1, with TRBD1 identical over 8 bases. Germline V gene lookup returns CDR1 MGHRA and CDR2 YSYEKL. Trimming took 1 base from V and 4 from J; bases not matched to a gene: 5. This CDR3 comprises 15 residues. Here the CDR3 reads CASSQVDREVTEAFF. CDR3 nucleotide sequence: TGCGCCAGCAGCCAAGTGGACAGGGAGGTCACTGAAGCTTTCTTT.

This clone was seen once. Its ends do not fully match the called genes, so a read error is possible. The V gene is TRBV5-4, the J gene TRBJ2-2; D is tentatively TRBD1 or TRBD2 (5 bases each). From germline, CDR1 is SGHNT and CDR2 YYREEE (reference sequence). The CDR3 sequence is 14 residues long. CDR3 region: CASSLTGNTGKLFF. CDR3 DNA sequence: TGTGCCAGCAGCTTGACAGGAAACACCGGGAAGCTGTTTTTT.

In DNA, the CDR3 is TGTGCCTGGAGTGCGGACAGGGGGCGACTTAATAATGAAAAACTGTTTTTT. The encoded protein is CAWSADRGRLNNEKLFF. The J gene is TRBJ1-4, the V gene TRBV30; 11 positions match TRBD1. The V and J ends lost 1 base and 4 bases, in that order; junction bases with no gene match: 8. The germline V gene has CDR1 GTSNPN and CDR2 SVGIG (reference sequence). This CDR3 spans 17 amino acids.

J is TRBJ2-1 and V is TRBV15; 7 bases fit TRBD2. After removal of 0 bases from V and 2 bases from J, the junction contained 7 bases not matched to a gene. The CDR3 sequence is 17 residues long. CDR1 is LNHNV, CDR2 YYDKDF, per germline (reference sequence). CDR3 sequence (DNA): TGTGCCACCAGCAGAGATCTACCAGCGGGGACCTACAATGAGCAGTTCTTC. This codes for CATSRDLPAGTYNEQFF.

The V gene is TRBV15, the J gene TRBJ1-2; no clear D gene. Trimming cost V 0 bases and J 7 bases, with 12 bases left between them. Germline-derived CDR1 and CDR2 are LNHNV and YYDKDF (reference sequence). The CDR3 spans 14 residues. CDR3 protein: CATSRDLQNLGYTF. DNA for the CDR3: TGTGCCACCAGCAGAGATCTGCAGAATCTTGGCTACACCTTC.

This clone appeared a few times. The rearrangement links TRBV29-1 to TRBJ1-1; D gene ambiguous. Between the trimmed V and J ends, which lost 6 bases and 7 bases, there was a span of 24 bases. This CDR3 has 15 residues. Per germline, CDR1 SQVTM and CDR2 ANQGSEA. Here the CDR3 DNA reads TGCAGCGTCCACTCACCGGGCTGGGAGAGGGATGAAGCTTTCTTT. Amino acids: CSVHSPGWERDEAFF.

The J gene is TRBJ2-7, the V gene TRBV29-1; D unresolved. Trimming took 1 base from V and 0 from J, leaving 4 bases between them. This CDR3 comprises 12 residues. In germline, CDR1 is SQVTM, CDR2 ANQGSEA. The CDR3 nucleotides are TGCAGCGTTGAAGTAAGCTCCTACGAGCAGTACTTC. Residues: CSVEVSSYEQYF.

This clone appeared a few times. The chain uses TRBV4-3 and TRBJ2-3, with TRBD2 matching 8 bases. The germline gives CDR1 LGHNA, CDR2 YSLEER. V was pared by 2 bases and J by 2 bases, with 3 bases of the junction left unmatched. The CDR3 extends over 15 amino acids. The CDR3 here is CASSQLAGSTDTQYF. The CDR3 bases are TGCGCCAGCAGCCAACTAGCGGGTTCCACAGATACGCAGTATTTT.

A few counts support this clone. J is TRBJ1-2 and V is TRBV7-2; unclear D gene. Germline CDR1 SGHTA, CDR2 FQGNSA. The length of the CDR3 is 18 residues. Deletions cut 1 base from V and 7 bases from J, with 25 bases between. The CDR3 sequence: CASSLEVGRATSFSGYTF. The DNA for the CDR3 is TGTGCCAGCAGCTTAGAAGTCGGAAGGGCGACCAGTTTCTCTGGCTACACCTTC.

This chain connects TRBV4-3 to TRBJ2-2; 11 bases line up with TRBD2. The germline gives CDR1 LGHNA, CDR2 YSLEER. Unmatched junction bases numbered 3, after V lost 0 bases and J lost 0 bases. The length of the CDR3 is 18 residues. CDR3 nucleotides: TGCGCCAGCAGCCAAGAACTAGCGGGGGCCTCGAACACCGGGGAGCTGTTTTTT. Its translation: CASSQELAGASNTGELFF.

The gene calls are TRBV2 and TRBJ1-5; D uncertain. The V gene lost 8 bases and the J gene lost 3 bases, with 11 bases spanning the gap. The CDR3 is made up of 13 amino acids. Germline lookup yields CDR1 SNHLY and CDR2 FYNNEI. The CDR3 region has the DNA TGTGCCAGCCGAGAGGGTTACAATCAGCCCCAGCATTTT. Protein: CASREGYNQPQHF. Full variable domain (remainder filled in from reference TRBV2 and TRBJ1-5): EPEVTQTPSHQVTQMGQEVILRCVPISNHLYFYWYRQILGQKVEFLVSFYNNEISEKSEIFDDQFSVERPDGSNFTLKIRSTKLEDSAMYFCASREGYNQPQHFGDGTRLSIL.

The rearrangement uses TRBV5-6 and TRBJ2-5, with D perhaps matching TRBD1 (6 bases). The CDR3 runs 14 residues. Germline CDR1 reads SGHDT; CDR2 reads YYEEEE. The V end was cut by 0 bases, the J end by 4 bases, with 10 bases between. This CDR3 is CASSLGQVGETQYF. The DNA for the CDR3 is TGTGCCAGCAGCTTGGGACAGGTCGGAGAGACCCAGTACTTC.

The CDR3 is CASSPKGRGWGNTEAFF. In DNA, the CDR3 is TGTGCCAGCAGCCCGAAGGGCAGGGGCTGGGGGAACACTGAAGCTTTCTTT. This chain links TRBV27 with TRBJ1-1; maybe TRBD1 (6 bases). Germline V gene lookup returns CDR1 MNHEY and CDR2 SMNVEV (reference sequence). The germline V and J ends were trimmed by 6 bases and 1 base, with 21 bases remaining between them. CDR3 size: 17 residues.

The chain joins TRBV7-2 to TRBJ2-5; perhaps TRBD2 as D (6 bases). The CDR3 totals 14 residues. The V gene lost 8 bases and the J gene lost 1 base, with 14 bases spanning the gap. Germline V CDR1 and CDR2: SGHTA, FQGNSA. CDR3 residues: CASRVGGLQETQYF. The CDR3, as DNA: TGTGCCAGCCGGGTTGGGGGACTCCAAGAGACCCAGTACTTC.

The V and J genes are TRBV2 and TRBJ2-3; D gene unclear. CDR1 is SNHLY and CDR2 is FYNNEI in the germline V gene. The V gene lost 9 bases and the J gene lost 0 bases, with 19 bases spanning the gap. CDR3 length equals 16 residues. The CDR3 DNA sequence: TGTGCCAGAGACCCCAAGAGAGGAATTAGCACAGATACGCAGTATTTT. Translation: CARDPKRGISTDTQYF.

V gene TRBV4-1 combines with J gene TRBJ1-5; D is unresolved. The germline gives CDR1 MGHRA, CDR2 YSYEKL. Trimming took off 4 bases at V and 4 bases at J, with 11 bases between the two ends. This CDR3 has 14 amino acids. CDR3 sequence: CASSPTRGNQPQHF. The CDR3, as DNA: TGCGCCAGCAGCCCCACAAGAGGGAATCAGCCCCAGCATTTT.